A selection of T cell receptor beta chains follows, all from one sample in a study of Graves' ophthalmopathy and Graves' hyperthyroidism. TCRdb used MiXCR to reprocess the multiplex PCR reads, holding one entry per CDR3 protein. The data contain a few hundred thousand distinct CDR3 sequences, 15% to 19% of them singletons. The sequencing input was peripheral blood. The receptor source for this set is a woman aged 18-29 years with stable Graves' hyperthyroidism. Each CDR3 is given with its conserved first and last residue. A D gene is named only where the DNA matches it firmly. For some rows the clone size is stated as once, few or many, or as a class when expanded; others skip it.

j_call v_call d_call clone_size cdr3_nt cdr3_aa
TRBJ1-3 TRBV6-1 . many TGTGCCAGCAGACCTGCTGGAGTACACTCTGGAAACACCATATATTTT CASRPAGVHSGNTIYF
TRBJ1-1 TRBV6-1 . many TGTGCCAGCAGTGTTTTCTGGCAGAGCACTGAAGCTTTCTTT CASSVFWQSTEAFF
TRBJ1-5 TRBV18 . few TGTGCCAGCTCAACAAAGGGGGATCAGCCCCAGCATTTT CASSTKGDQPQHF
TRBJ2-5 TRBV12-3/TRBV12-4 TRBD2 many TGTGCCAGCAGTTTACCCAGCGGGGGAAGAGAGACCCAGTACTTC CASSLPSGGRETQYF
TRBJ1-5 TRBV28 . many TGTGCCAGCAGAGCCAGGGGTAGCAATCAGCCCCAGCATTTT CASRARGSNQPQHF
TRBJ1-6 TRBV5-5 . few TGTGCCAGCAGCTTCTCAGGCGGGGGAAGCTCCTATAATTCACCCCTCCACTTT CASSFSGGGSSYNSPLHF
TRBJ1-5 TRBV20-1 . many TGCAGTGCGCAGCGGCAGGGGATCGGGCAGCCCCAGCATTTT CSAQRQGIGQPQHF
TRBJ1-2 TRBV5-1 TRBD1 many TGCGCCAGCAGTTCCGGACAGGCTAGCAACTATGGCTACACCTTC CASSSGQASNYGYTF
TRBJ1-1 TRBV19 TRBD1 many TGTGCCAGTAGGGCAGAGAGAGGACAGGGGGTAAATGGAGCTTTCTTT CASRAERGQGVNGAFF
TRBJ1-1 TRBV28 . medium-sized TGTGCCAGCACCCTCAGTGGGAACACTGAAGCTTTCTTT CASTLSGNTEAFF
TRBJ1-2 TRBV12-3/TRBV12-4 TRBD1 many TGTGCCAGCAGTTTATTCCCAGGACAGGCATACTATGGCTACACCTTC CASSLFPGQAYYGYTF
TRBJ1-5 TRBV18 . many TGTGCCAGCTCACCGGAAGGCAATCAGCCCCAGCATTTT CASSPEGNQPQHF
TRBJ1-2 TRBV27 TRBD1 many TGTGCCAGCAGTTATGGACAGGGAGCTGGCTACACCTTC CASSYGQGAGYTF
TRBJ1-1 TRBV5-4 . many TGTGCCAGCAGCTTGGTTTTAACAGGGATCGGGAACACTGAAGCTTTCTTT CASSLVLTGIGNTEAFF
TRBJ1-1 TRBV6-4 . many TGTGCCAGCAGTGACCGCTGGACAGATCCAGAAGCTTTCTTT CASSDRWTDPEAFF
TRBJ2-7 TRBV11-3 TRBD1 many TGTGCCAGCAGTTCGCCCATGAAACAGGGGGCCCACGAGCAGTACTTC CASSSPMKQGAHEQYF
TRBJ1-6 TRBV6-5 . many TGTGCCAGCTGCCCTGGGGTCCGGGGGAATTCACCCCTCCACTTT CASCPGVRGNSPLHF
TRBJ1-5 TRBV12-3/TRBV12-4 TRBD1 many TGTGCCAGCAGTTGGGGACAGGGAGGGTATAGCAATCAGCCCCAGCATTTT CASSWGQGGYSNQPQHF
TRBJ1-5 TRBV12-3/TRBV12-4 . many TGTGCCAGCAGTCCCCGGCCAGGGGCTCAGCCCCAGCATTTT CASSPRPGAQPQHF
TRBJ1-5 TRBV12-3/TRBV12-4 . many TGTGCCAGCCGCAGGGGAATGGATCAGCCCCAGCATTTT CASRRGMDQPQHF
TRBJ2-5 TRBV11-2 TRBD2 many TGTGCCAGCAGCCCGCCCACTAGCGGGGGTTTCCAAGAGACCCAGTACTTC CASSPPTSGGFQETQYF
TRBJ1-1 TRBV3-1 TRBD1 . TGTGCCAGCAGCCGACAGGGGGTAACTGAAGCTTTCTTT CASSRQGVTEAFF
TRBJ2-7 TRBV6-5 TRBD1 many TGTGCCAGCAGTTCTAGGACAGGATCCCTTGACGAGCAGTACTTC CASSSRTGSLDEQYF
TRBJ2-5 TRBV7-3 . few TGTGCCAGCAGCCTAACTAGAATAGAGACCCAGTACTTC CASSLTRIETQYF
TRBJ1-1 TRBV12-3/TRBV12-4 . many TGTGCCAGCAGTCGAAAGACAGGGAACACTGAAGCTTTCTTT CASSRKTGNTEAFF
TRBJ1-5 TRBV6-1 . many TGTGCCAGCAGTGCGACAGCGAATCAGCCCCAGCATTTT CASSATANQPQHF
TRBJ2-5 TRBV30 . many TGTGCCTGGAGTGTAAGAGGTCGGAGGCGGGCGGCCCAGTACTTC CAWSVRGRRRAAQYF
TRBJ1-2 TRBV6-1 . many TGTGCCAGCAGTGAAATGGGGAACTATGGCTACACCTTC CASSEMGNYGYTF
TRBJ2-7 TRBV27 TRBD1 many TGTGCCAGCAGTTTATCTTCGGGACAGGGGGCCTACGAGCAGTACTTC CASSLSSGQGAYEQYF
TRBJ2-5 TRBV6-5 TRBD2 few TGTGCCAGCAGTTACCTAGCGGGATCGCAAGAGACCCAGTACTTC CASSYLAGSQETQYF
TRBJ2-7 TRBV20-1 . . TGCAGTGCTAGGACGGAATTTCTCTACGAGCAGTACTTC CSARTEFLYEQYF
TRBJ2-5 TRBV29-1 . many TGCAGCGTTGAGACCACCCCTCGTCCAGCGTTGTCTACTCACGCAGGGACCCAGTACTTC CSVETTPRPALSTHAGTQYF
TRBJ2-7 TRBV2 TRBD2 once TGTGCCAGTGGGACTAGCGCCCACGAGCAGTACTTC CASGTSAHEQYF
TRBJ1-1 TRBV6-2/TRBV6-3 TRBD1 many TGTGCCAGCAACGACAGGGGAATCACTGAAGCTTTCTTT CASNDRGITEAFF
TRBJ1-1 TRBV5-1 . many TGCGCCAGCAGCTTGGAAGGAGTGAACACTGAAGCTTTCTTT CASSLEGVNTEAFF
TRBJ2-4 TRBV12-3/TRBV12-4 TRBD2 . TGTGCCAGCAGTCCGACTAGCGGGGGGTTAGTAAACATTAAGTACTTC CASSPTSGGLVNIKYF
TRBJ2-2 TRBV13 . few TGTGCCAGCAGCCGGGGGACAGACACCGGGGAGCTGTTTTTT CASSRGTDTGELFF
TRBJ1-1 TRBV19 TRBD1 many TGTGCCAGTAGTATTCGGCCAGGGGGGCGCCTCGAAAACACTGAAGCTTTCTTT CASSIRPGGRLENTEAFF
TRBJ1-5 TRBV12-3/TRBV12-4 . many TGTGCCAGCAGCAGACTCGTGGGGCAGCCCCAGCATTTT CASSRLVGQPQHF
TRBJ2-7 TRBV14 TRBD1 many TGTGCCAGCAGAGTGACAGGGGGTCGCGAGCAGTACTTC CASRVTGGREQYF